These 29 T cell receptor beta chains were all obtained from the same sample, sequenced in a study of chemoradiotherapy in HPV16-positive cancers. Clones were read by immunoSEQ multiplex PCR, and TCRdb kept only the in-frame ones, dropping some. The data contain 300 or so clones, around nine tenths of them singletons. Here the sequenced sample was tumor tissue, taken from a patient who underwent chemoradiotherapy. All receptors come from a human donor with HPV-associated anogenital cancer.

This chain links TRBV19 with TRBJ1-1; tentative D call: TRBD1 (5 bases). The length of the CDR3 is 11 residues. Germline CDR1 is LNHDA and CDR2 is SQIVND (reference sequence). V was clipped by 5 bases and J by 11 bases, with 12 bases between them. In nucleotides, the CDR3 is TGTGCCAGTAGTTTTGAGGGACGGGCTTTCTTT. It codes for CASSFEGRAFF.

This clone was seen once. The chain combines TRBV6-5 with TRBJ1-2; D is undetermined. Germline-derived CDR1 and CDR2 are MNHEY and SVGAGI. The V end was cut by 2 bases, the J end by 4 bases, with 14 bases between. The CDR3 length is 15 residues. The CDR3 DNA follows: TGTGCCAGCAGTTACCTGGGAAAAGGTGGCTATGGCTACACCTTC. As protein: CASSYLGKGGYGYTF.

Comment on this clone: The sample carries other DNA sequences with the same CDR3. This chain links TRBV29-1 with TRBJ1-2, with 7 nucleotides matching TRBD1. Germline CDR1 is SQVTM and CDR2 is ANQGSEA. The CDR3 consists of 13 residues. V lost 0 bases, J lost 5 bases, and 3 bases stayed unmatched. The CDR3 reads CSVEEGGGYGYTF. CDR3 DNA: TGCAGCGTTGAAGAAGGGGGCGGTTATGGCTACACCTTC.

A remark on this clone: Mismatch with germline at one junction end may stem from a read error. The V call is TRBV7-6, the J call TRBJ2-2; tentative D call: TRBD2 (5 bases). The germline V gene has CDR1 SGHVS and CDR2 FNYEAQ. The CDR3 has 13 amino acids. The CDR3 loop reads CASSLGLHRGAVF. CDR3 nucleotide sequence: TGTGCCAGCAGCTTAGGATTACACCGGGGAGCTGTTTTT. Based on the CDR3 plus reference TRBV7-6 and TRBJ2-2, the full variable domain is GAGVSQSPRYKVTKRGQDVALRCDPISGHVSLYWYRQALGQGPEFLTYFNYEAQQDKSGLPNDRFSAERPEGSISTLTIQRTEQRDSAMYRCASSLGLHRGAVFGEGSRLTVL.

V gene TRBV20-1 combines with J gene TRBJ2-3, with D possibly TRBD2 on 7 matching bases. CDR1 and CDR2 (germline): DFQATT, SNEGSKA (reference sequence). Trimming removed 1 base at V and 10 bases at J, with 9 bases between. The CDR3 contains 11 residues. CDR3 protein: CSARGGGAQYF. CDR3 DNA: TGCAGTGCTAGAGGAGGGGGGGCGCAGTATTTT.

This rearrangement joins TRBV6-1 to TRBJ2-5; no reliable D call. With 5 bases removed from V and 1 base from J, the gap between germline ends came to 8 bases. The CDR3 totals 13 residues. The germline V gene has CDR1 MNHNS and CDR2 SASEGT. DNA for the CDR3: TGTGCCAGCAGTCCAGGTTTCCAAGAGACCCAGTACTTC. It is translated as CASSPGFQETQYF.

This chain connects TRBV14 to TRBJ2-5, with D possibly matching TRBD1 (6 bases). V lost 1 base to trimming and J lost 3 bases, with 12 bases between them. Germline V gene data show CDR1 as SGHDN and CDR2 as FVKESK. The CDR3 has 15 residues. CDR3 in amino acids: CASSQVGQPKETQYF. The CDR3 nucleotides are TGTGCCAGCAGCCAAGTTGGACAGCCCAAAGAGACCCAGTACTTC.

The chain couples TRBV5-1 to TRBJ2-5; TRBD2 matches at 8 bases. CDR1 and CDR2 from the germline V gene are SGHRS and YFSETQ. This CDR3 has 15 residues. V gave up 0 bases and J gave up 2 bases; unmatched junction bases: 3. CDR3 in amino acids: CASSLAPSGQETQYF. The CDR3 bases are TGCGCCAGCAGCTTGGCACCTAGCGGGCAAGAGACCCAGTACTTC.

The rearrangement joins TRBV5-4 to TRBJ1-3; TRBD1 might be the D (5 bases). The CDR3 loop spans 17 amino acids. Germline lookup yields CDR1 SGHNT and CDR2 YYREEE (reference sequence). Trimming left V 2 bases short and J 0 bases short, with 15 bases between. CDR3 coding DNA: TGTGCCAGCAGCTTCGTCGCAGGGAAGACCTCTGGAAACACCATATATTTT. Its protein is CASSFVAGKTSGNTIYF.

This clone appeared once. J is TRBJ1-2 and V is TRBV18; D is unclear. With 2 bases removed from V and 7 bases from J, the gap between germline ends came to 17 bases. CDR3 length: 15 amino acids. The germline CDR1 and CDR2 sequences are KGHSH and LQKENI. The CDR3 here is CASSPEGRMPAGYTF. In DNA form, the CDR3 reads TGTGCCAGCTCACCAGAAGGAAGGATGCCGGCTGGCTACACCTTC.

V and J are TRBV6-1 and TRBJ2-5; 8 nucleotides agree with TRBD2. This CDR3 spans 15 amino acids. With 2 bases clipped from V and 7 bases from J, the junction kept 9 bases outside the gene matches. The germline V gene encodes CDR1 MNHNS and CDR2 SASEGT. CDR3 coding DNA: TGTGCCAGCAGTGAATTCCCCCCTGCGGGGGGGACCCAGTACTTC. It codes for CASSEFPPAGGTQYF.

The chain has TRBV6-1 and TRBJ1-1; D remains ambiguous. Deletions cut 2 bases from V and 2 bases from J, with 6 bases between. CDR3 length: 13 residues. Germline CDR1 is MNHNS and CDR2 is SASEGT. The CDR3, as DNA: TGTGCCAGCAGTGAACAGCCCAACACTGAAGCTTTCTTT. This translates into CASSEQPNTEAFF.

The chain links TRBV13 to TRBJ1-3; TRBD1 might be the D (6 bases). The CDR3 runs to 16 residues. V gave up 4 bases and J gave up 2 bases, with 15 bases separating them. CDR1 and CDR2 (germline): PRHDT, FYEKMQ (reference sequence). The CDR3 is CASSSLIWGPGNTIYF. DNA for the CDR3: TGTGCCAGCAGCTCCCTAATTTGGGGGCCTGGAAACACCATATATTTT.

This rearrangement joins TRBV19 to TRBJ1-6, with D unclear. The CDR3 is 16 residues long. In germline, CDR1 is LNHDA, CDR2 SQIVND (reference sequence). The V gene lost 7 bases and the J gene lost 0 bases, with 13 bases spanning the gap. The CDR3 reads CASMSGQSSYNSPLHF. Here the CDR3 DNA reads TGTGCCAGTATGTCCGGGCAGAGCTCCTATAATTCACCCCTCCACTTT.

J is TRBJ1-3 and V is TRBV5-1, with 7 bases identical to TRBD1. This CDR3 contains 16 residues. Per the germline V gene, CDR1 is SGHRS and CDR2 is YFSETQ. V shed 4 bases and J 0 bases; nucleotides not matched to a gene: 7. The CDR3 coding sequence is TGCGCCAGCAGCGAGGGACAGCCACTCTCTGGAAACACCATATATTTT. Encoded protein: CASSEGQPLSGNTIYF.

The chain is built from TRBV5-4 and TRBJ2-1; D unresolved. V lost 4 bases, J lost 7 bases, and 15 bases lay in between. The CDR3 runs 14 residues. CDR1 SGHNT and CDR2 YYREEE come from the germline V gene (reference sequence). CDR3 loop: CASSRATARNEQFF. The CDR3 coding sequence is TGTGCCAGCAGCCGGGCAACAGCGAGGAATGAGCAGTTCTTC. Full variable domain (missing parts from reference TRBV5-4 and TRBJ2-1): ETGVTQSPTHLIKTRGQQVTLRCSSQSGHNTVSWYQQALGQGPQFIFQYYREEENGRGNFPPRFSGLQFPNYSSELNVNALELDDSALYLCASSRATARNEQFFGPGTRLTVL.

The chain recombines TRBV6-1 with TRBJ2-2; 8 bases map to TRBD1. V dropped 6 bases and J dropped 5; count of bases not matched to a gene: 8. The germline V gene has CDR1 MNHNS and CDR2 SASEGT. The CDR3 length is 15 residues. The CDR3 is CASSLGQVFTGELFF. The CDR3 DNA sequence: TGTGCCAGCAGCCTGGGACAGGTCTTTACCGGGGAGCTGTTTTTT.

This clone was detected once. This CDR3 is CSVLPGLDLDTQYF. In nucleotides, the CDR3 is TGCAGCGTTTTGCCGGGACTAGACTTAGATACGCAGTATTTT. The chain employs TRBV29-1 and TRBJ2-3, with 8 nucleotides matching TRBD2. CDR3 length: 14 residues. Germline V gene lookup returns CDR1 SQVTM and CDR2 ANQGSEA. V lost 5 bases to trimming and J lost 5 bases; unmatched junction nucleotides: 9.

The chain carries TRBV4-2 and TRBJ2-2; D possibly matches TRBD1 or TRBD2 (5 bases each). V was clipped by 4 bases and J by 0 bases, with 12 bases between them. Germline V gene data show CDR1 as LGHNA and CDR2 as YNFKEQ. The CDR3 is made up of 16 amino acids. The CDR3 protein is CASSLRDGTNTGELFF. The CDR3 DNA is TGTGCCAGCAGCCTTAGGGACGGGACGAACACCGGGGAGCTGTTTTTT.

This CDR3 reads CASSPGQGTTEAFF. CDR3 nucleotides: TGTGCCAGCTCACCGGGACAGGGGACCACTGAAGCTTTCTTT. The chain uses TRBV18 and TRBJ1-1; TRBD1 matches 10 bases. From germline, CDR1 is KGHSH and CDR2 LQKENI. The CDR3 has 14 amino acids. V lost 3 bases to trimming and J lost 4 bases; unmatched junction nucleotides: 2.

The gene calls are TRBV2 and TRBJ1-1, with 7 bases that match TRBD1. Germline lookup yields CDR1 SNHLY and CDR2 FYNNEI. Trimming took 6 bases from V and 3 from J; bases not matched to a gene: 4. This CDR3 spans 13 amino acids. CDR3 sequence: CASRPTGDTEAFF. Here the CDR3 DNA reads TGTGCCAGCAGACCAACAGGGGACACTGAAGCTTTCTTT.

The chain employs TRBV21-1 and TRBJ1-2; TRBD1 is the table's D call and was not checked against the DNA. TRBV21-1 is termed a pseudogene. This CDR3 contains 16 residues. This CDR3 is CASSTTTGRGNYGYTF. The CDR3 region has the DNA TGTGCCAGCAGCACGACAACAGGAAGGGGGAACTATGGCTACACCTTC.

The chain carries TRBV18 and TRBJ1-1, with D possibly matching TRBD1 (6 bases). Trimming left V 3 bases short and J 2 bases short, with 10 bases between. The CDR3 is 14 amino acids. Germline V CDR1 and CDR2: KGHSH, LQKENI. The CDR3 nucleotides are TGTGCCAGCTCACCGGGACACCAAAACACTGAAGCTTTCTTT. Encoded protein: CASSPGHQNTEAFF.

CDR3 loop: CSVEHQGGYGYTF. The CDR3, as DNA: TGCAGCGTTGAACATCAGGGGGGGTATGGCTACACCTTC. The gene calls are TRBV29-1 and TRBJ1-2, with 7 positions matching TRBD1. CDR1 and CDR2 from the germline V gene are SQVTM and ANQGSEA. Unmatched junction bases numbered 5, after V lost 2 bases and J lost 5 bases. The CDR3 runs 13 residues.

The chain is built from TRBV11-2 and TRBJ1-1; TRBD1 matches 8 bases. Per the germline V gene, CDR1 is SGHAT and CDR2 is FQNNGV. The CDR3 has 16 residues. V dropped 1 base and J dropped 1; count of bases not matched to a gene: 5. This CDR3 is CASSLAQGAANTEAFF. CDR3 sequence (DNA): TGTGCCAGCAGCTTAGCCCAGGGGGCAGCGAACACTGAAGCTTTCTTT.

This clone has only a few counts. The rearrangement uses TRBV5-1 and TRBJ2-7; D may be TRBD1 (6 bases). Germline V gene sequence: CDR1 SGHRS, CDR2 YFSETQ. Trimming removed 3 bases from V and 2 bases from J, with 12 bases in between. The CDR3 spans 14 residues. For the CDR3, the DNA is TGCGCCAGCAGCTCACAGGGTAGAACCTACGAGCAGTACTTC. Amino acid sequence: CASSSQGRTYEQYF.

This clone has more than one count but fewer than ten. This sequence joins TRBV10-3 and TRBJ1-2, with D hard to call. Looked up from germline, CDR1 is ENHRY and CDR2 is SYGVKD. The CDR3 covers 11 residues. V shed 5 bases and J shed 4 bases, with 5 bases lying between them. This CDR3 reads CAISRTYGYTF. In nucleotides, the CDR3 is TGTGCCATCAGTCGGACCTATGGCTACACCTTC.

This rearrangement joins TRBV6-5 to TRBJ2-7; 11 bases align to TRBD1. CDR3 length: 15 residues. Unmatched junction bases numbered 5, after V lost 5 bases and J lost 2 bases. Germline V gives CDR1 MNHEY, CDR2 SVGAGI. The CDR3, as DNA: TGTGCCAGCAGTGGACAGGGGGCGATCACCTACGAGCAGTACTTC. Its translation: CASSGQGAITYEQYF.

This sequence joins TRBV6-5 and TRBJ2-5; D is undetermined. The V and J ends lost 7 bases and 3 bases respectively, with 12 bases between them. The CDR3 extends over 13 amino acids. Germline assignment: CDR1 MNHEY and CDR2 SVGAGI. The CDR3 coding sequence is TGTGCCAGCACTCGAACAGTTAAAGAGACCCAGTACTTC. Translating gives CASTRTVKETQYF.